This paragraph covers one TCR beta chain sequence. The assay was immunoSEQ multiplex PCR, and TCRdb's table has in-frame clones only and misses some. The sample yields around 2,000,000 clones, around 95% seen once. The data belong to a study of shared clonotypes between healthy human individuals. Germline loops: CDR1 SGHAT, CDR2 FQNNGV. With V trimmed by 1 base and J by 5 bases, 6 bases remained unmatched. This CDR3 spans 15 amino acids. The TCR sequence derives from a man aged 18 to 30 in good health. The sequencing sample was made of naive CD4+ T cells sorted from blood. Subset indicated: CD45RA+ positively selected. The V call is TRBV11-2, the J call TRBJ2-7; 9 bases match TRBD1. DNA of the CDR3: TGTGCCAGCAGCTTAGTTGGGACAGGGTTTCACGAGCAGTACTTC. Translation gives CASSLVGTGFHEQYF.